This TCR beta chain emerged from a study of blood T cells in healthy people across ages. For the second PCR, which ran for about 7 to 11 cycles, a sample-barcoded 5' primer and a J-beta primer mix were used. One entry per CDR3 protein results from TCRdb running MiXCR on the 5' RACE reads. Of 780,000 or so distinct CDR3 sequences detected, just under 25% appear once; the ten largest clones hold roughly 3.5%. This CDR3 has 14 residues. Germline V CDR1 and CDR2: DFQATT, SNEGSKA (reference sequence). V gave up 6 bases and J gave up 6 bases, with 20 bases separating them. A few counts support this clonotype. This sample also appeared in a second study, on T cells of mothers and their children.

The sequence was obtained from a boy between 10 and 17 years old in good health. The V gene is TRBV20-1, the J gene TRBJ1-1, with a weak D call TRBD1 (5 bases). The sequenced material came from blood. The CDR3 DNA follows: TGCAGTGCACCTCCGGGCCGGGGGAGATCTGAAGCTTTCTTT. Residues: CSAPPGRGRSEAFF.